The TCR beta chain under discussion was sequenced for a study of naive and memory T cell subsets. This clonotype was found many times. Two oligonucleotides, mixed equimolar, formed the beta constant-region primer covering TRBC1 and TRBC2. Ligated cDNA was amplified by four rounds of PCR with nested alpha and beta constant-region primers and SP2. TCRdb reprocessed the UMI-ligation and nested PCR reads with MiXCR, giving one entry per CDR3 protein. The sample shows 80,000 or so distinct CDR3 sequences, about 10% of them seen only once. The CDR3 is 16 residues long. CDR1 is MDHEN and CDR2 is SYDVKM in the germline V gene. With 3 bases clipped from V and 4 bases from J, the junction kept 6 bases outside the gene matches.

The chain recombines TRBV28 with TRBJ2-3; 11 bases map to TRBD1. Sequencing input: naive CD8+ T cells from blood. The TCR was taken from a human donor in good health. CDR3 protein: CASSLVGQGASDTQYF. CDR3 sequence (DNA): TGTGCCAGCAGTTTGGTAGGACAGGGGGCCTCAGATACGCAGTATTTT.